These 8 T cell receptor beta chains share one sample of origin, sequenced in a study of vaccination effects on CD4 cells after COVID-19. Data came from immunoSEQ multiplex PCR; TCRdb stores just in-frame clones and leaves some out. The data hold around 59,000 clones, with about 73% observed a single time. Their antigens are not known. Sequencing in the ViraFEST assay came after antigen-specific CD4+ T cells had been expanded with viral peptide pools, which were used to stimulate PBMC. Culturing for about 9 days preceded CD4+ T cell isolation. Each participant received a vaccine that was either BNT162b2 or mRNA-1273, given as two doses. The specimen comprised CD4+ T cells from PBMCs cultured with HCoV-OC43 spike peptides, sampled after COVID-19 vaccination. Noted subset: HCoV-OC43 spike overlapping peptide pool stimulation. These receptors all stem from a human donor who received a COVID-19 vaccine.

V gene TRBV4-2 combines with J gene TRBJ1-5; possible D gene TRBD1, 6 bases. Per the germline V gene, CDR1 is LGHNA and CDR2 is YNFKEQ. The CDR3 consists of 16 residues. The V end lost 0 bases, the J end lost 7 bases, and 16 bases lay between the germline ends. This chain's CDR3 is CASSQDSSGAGQPQHF. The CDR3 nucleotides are TGTGCCAGCAGCCAAGATTCGTCAGGGGCTGGACAGCCCCAGCATTTT.

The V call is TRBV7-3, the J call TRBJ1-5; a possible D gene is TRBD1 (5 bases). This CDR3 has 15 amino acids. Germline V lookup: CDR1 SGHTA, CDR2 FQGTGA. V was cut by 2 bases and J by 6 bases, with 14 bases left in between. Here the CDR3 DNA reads TGTGCCAGCAGCTTATTTGGGGGAAATAGTCAGCCCCAGCATTTT. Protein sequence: CASSLFGGNSQPQHF.

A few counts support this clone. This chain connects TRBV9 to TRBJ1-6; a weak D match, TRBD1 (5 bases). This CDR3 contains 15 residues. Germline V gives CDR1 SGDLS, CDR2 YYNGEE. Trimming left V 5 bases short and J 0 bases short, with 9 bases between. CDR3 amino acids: CASRPGTSYNSPLHF. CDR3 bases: TGTGCCAGCAGGCCGGGGACCTCCTATAATTCACCCCTCCACTTT.

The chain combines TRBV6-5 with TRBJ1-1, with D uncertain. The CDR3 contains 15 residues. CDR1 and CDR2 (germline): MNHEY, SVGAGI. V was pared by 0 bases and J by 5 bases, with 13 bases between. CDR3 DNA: TGTGCCAGCAGTTACTCGAATTCGAAAGGTACTGAAGCTTTCTTT. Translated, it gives CASSYSNSKGTEAFF.

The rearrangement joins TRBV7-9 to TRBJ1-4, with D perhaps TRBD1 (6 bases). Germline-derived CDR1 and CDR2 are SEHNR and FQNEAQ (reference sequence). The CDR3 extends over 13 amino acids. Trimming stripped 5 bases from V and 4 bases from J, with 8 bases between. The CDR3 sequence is CASSRQVNEKLFF. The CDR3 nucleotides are TGTGCCAGCAGCCGACAGGTTAATGAAAAACTGTTTTTT.

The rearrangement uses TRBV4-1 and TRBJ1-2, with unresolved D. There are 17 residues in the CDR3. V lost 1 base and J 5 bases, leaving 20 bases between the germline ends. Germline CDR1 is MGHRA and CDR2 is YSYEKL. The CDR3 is CASSQVPLGSAFYGYTF. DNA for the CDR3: TGCGCCAGCAGCCAAGTTCCTCTGGGGTCCGCGTTTTATGGCTACACCTTC.

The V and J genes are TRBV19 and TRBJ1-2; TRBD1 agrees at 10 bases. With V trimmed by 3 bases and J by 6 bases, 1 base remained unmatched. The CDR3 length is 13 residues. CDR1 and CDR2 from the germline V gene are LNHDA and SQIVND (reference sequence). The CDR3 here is CASSIGQGDGYTF. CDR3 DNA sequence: TGTGCCAGTAGTATTGGACAGGGGGATGGCTACACCTTC.

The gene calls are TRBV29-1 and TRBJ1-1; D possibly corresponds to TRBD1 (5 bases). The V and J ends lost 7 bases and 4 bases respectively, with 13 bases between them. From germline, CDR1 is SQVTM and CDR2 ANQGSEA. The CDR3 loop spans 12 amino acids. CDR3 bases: TGCAGCGGTGAGCAGGGACGCACTGAAGCTTTCTTT. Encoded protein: CSGEQGRTEAFF.